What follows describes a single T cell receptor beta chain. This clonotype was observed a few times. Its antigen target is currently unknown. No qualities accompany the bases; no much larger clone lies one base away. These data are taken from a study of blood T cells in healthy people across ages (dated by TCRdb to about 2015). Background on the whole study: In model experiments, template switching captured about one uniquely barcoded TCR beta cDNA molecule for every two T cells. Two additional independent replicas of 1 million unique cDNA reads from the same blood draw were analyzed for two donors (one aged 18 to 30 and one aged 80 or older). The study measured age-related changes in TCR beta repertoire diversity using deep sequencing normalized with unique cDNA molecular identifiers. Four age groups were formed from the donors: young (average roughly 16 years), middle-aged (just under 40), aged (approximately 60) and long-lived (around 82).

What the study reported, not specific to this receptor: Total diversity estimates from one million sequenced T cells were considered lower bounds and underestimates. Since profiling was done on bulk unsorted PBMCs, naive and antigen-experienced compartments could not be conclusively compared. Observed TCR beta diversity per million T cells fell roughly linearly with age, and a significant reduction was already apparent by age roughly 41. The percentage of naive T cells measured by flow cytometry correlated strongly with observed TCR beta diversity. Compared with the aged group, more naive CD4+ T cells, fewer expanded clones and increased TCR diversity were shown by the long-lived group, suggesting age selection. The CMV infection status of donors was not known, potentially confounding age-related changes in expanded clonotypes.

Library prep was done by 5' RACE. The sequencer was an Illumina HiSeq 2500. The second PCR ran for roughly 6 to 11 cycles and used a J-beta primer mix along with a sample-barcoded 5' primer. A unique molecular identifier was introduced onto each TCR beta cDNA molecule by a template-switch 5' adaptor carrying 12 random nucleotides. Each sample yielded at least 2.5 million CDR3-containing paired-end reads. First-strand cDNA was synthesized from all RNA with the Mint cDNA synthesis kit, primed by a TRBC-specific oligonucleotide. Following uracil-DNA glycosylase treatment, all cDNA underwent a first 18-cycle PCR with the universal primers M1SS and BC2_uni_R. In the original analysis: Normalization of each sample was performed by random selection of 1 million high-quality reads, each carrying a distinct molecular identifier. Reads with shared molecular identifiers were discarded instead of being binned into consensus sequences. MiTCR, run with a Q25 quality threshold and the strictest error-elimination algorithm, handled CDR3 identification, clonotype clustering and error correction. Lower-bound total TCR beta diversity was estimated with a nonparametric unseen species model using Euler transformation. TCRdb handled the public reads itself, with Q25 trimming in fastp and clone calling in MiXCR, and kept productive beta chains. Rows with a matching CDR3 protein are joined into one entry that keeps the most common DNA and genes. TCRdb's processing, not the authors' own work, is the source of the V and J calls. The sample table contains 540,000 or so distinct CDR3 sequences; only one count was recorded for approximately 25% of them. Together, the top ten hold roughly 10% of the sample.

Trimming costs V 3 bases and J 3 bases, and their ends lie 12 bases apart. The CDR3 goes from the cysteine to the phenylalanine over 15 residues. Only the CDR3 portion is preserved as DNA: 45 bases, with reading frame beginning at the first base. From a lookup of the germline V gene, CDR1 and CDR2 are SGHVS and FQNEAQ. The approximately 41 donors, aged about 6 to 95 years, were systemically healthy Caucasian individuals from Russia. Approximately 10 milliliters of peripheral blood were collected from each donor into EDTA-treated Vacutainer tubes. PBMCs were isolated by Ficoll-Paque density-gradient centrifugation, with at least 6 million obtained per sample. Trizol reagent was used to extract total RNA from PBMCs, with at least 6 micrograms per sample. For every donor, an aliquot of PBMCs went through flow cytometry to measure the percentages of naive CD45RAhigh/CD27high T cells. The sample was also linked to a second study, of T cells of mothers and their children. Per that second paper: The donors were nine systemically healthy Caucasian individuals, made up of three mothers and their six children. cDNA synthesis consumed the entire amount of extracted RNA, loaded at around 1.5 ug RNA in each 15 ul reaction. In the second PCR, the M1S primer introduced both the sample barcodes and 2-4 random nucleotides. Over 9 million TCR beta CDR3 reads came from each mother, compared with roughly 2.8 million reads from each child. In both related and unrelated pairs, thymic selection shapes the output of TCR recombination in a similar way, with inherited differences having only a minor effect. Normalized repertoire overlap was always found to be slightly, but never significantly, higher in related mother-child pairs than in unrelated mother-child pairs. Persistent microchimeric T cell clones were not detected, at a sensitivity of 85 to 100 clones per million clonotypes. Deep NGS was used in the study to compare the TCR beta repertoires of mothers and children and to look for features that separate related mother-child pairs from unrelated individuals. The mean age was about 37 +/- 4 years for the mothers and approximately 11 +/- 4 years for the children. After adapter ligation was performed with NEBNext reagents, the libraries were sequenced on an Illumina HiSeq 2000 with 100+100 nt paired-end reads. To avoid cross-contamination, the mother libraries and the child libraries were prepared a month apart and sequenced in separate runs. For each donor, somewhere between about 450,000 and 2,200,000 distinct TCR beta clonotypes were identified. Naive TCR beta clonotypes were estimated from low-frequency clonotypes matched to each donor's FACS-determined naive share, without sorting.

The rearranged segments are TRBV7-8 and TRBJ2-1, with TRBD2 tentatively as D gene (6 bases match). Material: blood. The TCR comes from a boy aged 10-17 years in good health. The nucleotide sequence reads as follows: TGTGCCAGCAGCTTTTCCCGGGGGATCTACAATGAGCAGTTCTTC. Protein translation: CASSFSRGIYNEQFF.